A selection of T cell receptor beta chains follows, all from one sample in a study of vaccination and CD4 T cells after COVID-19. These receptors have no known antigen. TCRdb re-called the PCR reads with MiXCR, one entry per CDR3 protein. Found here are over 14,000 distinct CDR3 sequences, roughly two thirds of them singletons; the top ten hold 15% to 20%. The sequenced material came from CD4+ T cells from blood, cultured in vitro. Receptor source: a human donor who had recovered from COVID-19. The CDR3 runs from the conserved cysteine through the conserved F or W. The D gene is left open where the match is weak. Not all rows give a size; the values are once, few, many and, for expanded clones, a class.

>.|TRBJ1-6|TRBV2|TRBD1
TGTGCCAGCACTATCGACAGGGGGAATTCACCCCTCCACTTT
CASTIDRGNSPLHF
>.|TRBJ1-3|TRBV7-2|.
TGTGCCAGCAGCTTAGGGGCAGGGTCTGGAAACACCATATATTTT
CASSLGAGSGNTIYF
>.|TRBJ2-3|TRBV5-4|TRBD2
TGTGCCAGCAGAGCTAGCGGGAGAGCAAGCACAGATACGCAGTATTTT
CASRASGRASTDTQYF
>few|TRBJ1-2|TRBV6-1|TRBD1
TGTGCCAGCAGTCTTCCCGGGACAGGGGCGATTAACTATGGCTACACCTTC
CASSLPGTGAINYGYTF
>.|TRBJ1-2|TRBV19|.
TGTGCCAGTAGGAAGACCTACGAAAAGGGCTCTAACTATGGCTACACCTTC
CASRKTYEKGSNYGYTF
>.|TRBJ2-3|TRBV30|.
TGTGCCTGGAGTCGCCGAGCCGGGGCAGATACGCAGTATTTT
CAWSRRAGADTQYF
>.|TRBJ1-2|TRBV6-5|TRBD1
TGTGCCAGCAGTTTCACAGGGGGAGGCTACACCTTC
CASSFTGGGYTF
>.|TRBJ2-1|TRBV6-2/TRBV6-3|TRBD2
TGTGCCACCGTCCTAGCGGGGTCCTACAATGAGCAGTTCTTC
CATVLAGSYNEQFF
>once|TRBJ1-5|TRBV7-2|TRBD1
TGTGCCAGCAGCTCAGGGGGGACAGCTCAGCCCCAGCATTTT
CASSSGGTAQPQHF
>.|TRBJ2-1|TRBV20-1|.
TGCAGTGCTAGGTACGGGACCGGGGCTCGAGAGCAGTTCTTC
CSARYGTGAREQFF
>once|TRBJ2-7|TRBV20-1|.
TGCAGTGCTAGTAACAGGGACTACTCCTACGAGCAGTACTTC
CSASNRDYSYEQYF
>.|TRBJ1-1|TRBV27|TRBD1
TGTGCCAGCAGTACCCGAGGGGGCCCCACTGAAGCTTTCTTT
CASSTRGGPTEAFF
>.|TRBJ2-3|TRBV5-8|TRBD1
TGTGCCAGCAGCTCACAGGGGGGCGGGACTACAGATACGCAGTATTTT
CASSSQGGGTTDTQYF
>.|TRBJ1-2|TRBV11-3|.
TGTGCCAGCAGCCATTCCGGACGGAACTATGGCTACACCTTC
CASSHSGRNYGYTF
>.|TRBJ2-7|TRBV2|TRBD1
TGTGCCAGCAGTGTACAGGGGCAGCAGTACTTC
CASSVQGQQYF
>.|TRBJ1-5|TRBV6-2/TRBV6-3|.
TGTGCCAGCAGTTATCTCTATCAGCCCCAGCATTTT
CASSYLYQPQHF
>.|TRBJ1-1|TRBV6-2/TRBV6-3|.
TGTGCCAGCAGCTCCCGGTGGTTCATGAACACTGAAGCTTTCTTT
CASSSRWFMNTEAFF
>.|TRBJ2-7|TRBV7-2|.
TGTGCCAGCAGAAAAACGTCTAGGGGGGGGACCTACGAGCAGTACTTC
CASRKTSRGGTYEQYF
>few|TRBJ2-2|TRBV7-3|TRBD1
TGTGCCAGCAGCCGCGGGACAGGGGTTGGGACCGGGGAGCTGTTTTTT
CASSRGTGVGTGELFF
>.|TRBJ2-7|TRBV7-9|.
TGTGCCAGCAGCTTAGAGGTCGAGCGCGAGCAGTACTTC
CASSLEVEREQYF
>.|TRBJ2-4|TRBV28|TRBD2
TGTGCCAGCAGTTTAGCGTTCGCACTAGCGGGAGTTTTCTCTCCAACCATTCAGTACTTC
CASSLAFALAGVFSPTIQYF
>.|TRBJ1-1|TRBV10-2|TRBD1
TGCGCCAGCAGTGAGACGGGACAGGCTGAAGCTTTCTTT
CASSETGQAEAFF
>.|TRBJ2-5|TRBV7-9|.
TGTGCCAGCAGCCTCGTCCCCGGGCTCAGAGAGACCCAGTACTTC
CASSLVPGLRETQYF
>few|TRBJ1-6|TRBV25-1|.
TGTGCCAGCAGTGGACGAGGGACCGCAAATTCACCCCTCCACTTT
CASSGRGTANSPLHF
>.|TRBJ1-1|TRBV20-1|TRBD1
TGCAGTGCCCGGACAGGGACGAACACTGAAGCTTTCTTT
CSARTGTNTEAFF
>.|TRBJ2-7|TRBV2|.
TGTGCCAGCAGTGAGTGGGGAAGGGGGGACGAGCAGTACTTC
CASSEWGRGDEQYF
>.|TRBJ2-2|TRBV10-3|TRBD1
TGTGCCATAAGCGAGGACAGGCTGACCGGGGAGCTGTTTTTT
CAISEDRLTGELFF
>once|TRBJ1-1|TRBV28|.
TGTGCCAGCAGTGTCCGGTTGTCTGTGGCTTTCTTT
CASSVRLSVAFF
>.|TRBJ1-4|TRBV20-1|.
TGCAGTGCTCGAGAGGCCTCCCGGACTAATGAAAAACTGTTTTTT
CSAREASRTNEKLFF
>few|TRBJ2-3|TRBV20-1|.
TGCAGTGCTAGAGTATTCGGGACCAACACAGATACGCAGTATTTT
CSARVFGTNTDTQYF
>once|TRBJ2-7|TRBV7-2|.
TGTGCCAGCAGAAGGGACCAAAGCTCCTACGAGCAGTACTTC
CASRRDQSSYEQYF
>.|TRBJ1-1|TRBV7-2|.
TGTGCCAGCAGCCCGCGACTGAACACTGAAGCTTTCTTT
CASSPRLNTEAFF
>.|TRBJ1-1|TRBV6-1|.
TGTGCCAGCAGTGTGGGTGACAGGCACACTGAAGCTTTCTTT
CASSVGDRHTEAFF
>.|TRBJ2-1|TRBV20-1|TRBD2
TGCAGTGCCGGACTAGTAATGGAGCAGTTCTTC
CSAGLVMEQFF
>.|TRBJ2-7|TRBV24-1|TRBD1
TGTGCCACCAGCCCCGCCCGACAGGGGACTCAAGAGCAGTACTTC
CATSPARQGTQEQYF
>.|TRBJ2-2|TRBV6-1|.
TGTGCCAGCAGAACGACTGGCGGGGAGCTGTTTTTT
CASRTTGGELFF
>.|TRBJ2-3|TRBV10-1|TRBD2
TGCGCCAGCAGTGGACAGTTGGTGATAGCGGGAACTCCAGATACGCAGTATTTT
CASSGQLVIAGTPDTQYF
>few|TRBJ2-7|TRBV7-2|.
TGTGCCACCGCGACAGGGAGGGTGGACTACGAGCAGTACTTC
CATATGRVDYEQYF
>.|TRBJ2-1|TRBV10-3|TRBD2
TGTGCCACCGGAGGGACTAGCGGGATAAGTGAGCAGTTCTTC
CATGGTSGISEQFF
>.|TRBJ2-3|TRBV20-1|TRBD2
TGCAGTGCTCCAGGGGATAGCGGGGGGGGCACAGATACGCAGTATTTT
CSAPGDSGGGTDTQYF
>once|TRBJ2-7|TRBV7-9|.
TGTGCCAGCACCCGCCTCGGGGTGGGCTCCTACGAGCAGTACTTC
CASTRLGVGSYEQYF
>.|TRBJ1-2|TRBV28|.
TGTGCCAGCAGTTTATCGTGGGAACAGGCCTATGGCTACACCTTC
CASSLSWEQAYGYTF
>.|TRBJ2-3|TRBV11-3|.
TGTGCCAGCAGCTTAGACCATGATACGCAGTATTTT
CASSLDHDTQYF
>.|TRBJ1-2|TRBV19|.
TGTGCCAGTAGTACCGTGGGGAATAACTATGGCTACACCTTC
CASSTVGNNYGYTF
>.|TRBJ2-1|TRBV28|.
TGTGCCAGCTCCAAGCTCTCCTACAATGAGCAGTTCTTC
CASSKLSYNEQFF
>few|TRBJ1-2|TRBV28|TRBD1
TGTGCCAGCGGGACAGTCTATGGCTACACCTTC
CASGTVYGYTF
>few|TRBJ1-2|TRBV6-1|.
TGTGCCAGCAGGAGAGGAGTGGGCAACTATGGCTACACCTTC
CASRRGVGNYGYTF
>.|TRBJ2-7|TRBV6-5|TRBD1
TGTGCCAGCAGTTACTCGGGACAGAGCCGGAACGAGCAGTACTTC
CASSYSGQSRNEQYF
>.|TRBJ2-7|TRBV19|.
TGTGCCAGTAGTGGGGGACTGCCACCCGAGCAGTACTTC
CASSGGLPPEQYF
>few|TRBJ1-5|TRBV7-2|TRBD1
TGTGCCAGCAGCCCGGACAGGGTAAGCAATCAGCCCCAGCATTTT
CASSPDRVSNQPQHF
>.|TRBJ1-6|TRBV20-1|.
TGCAGTGCTAGAGATCCTCCTGGTTCACCCCTCCACTTT
CSARDPPGSPLHF
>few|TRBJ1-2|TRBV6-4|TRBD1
TGTGCCAGCAGTGAAGTGAGGGGGCTGCCATACACCTTC
CASSEVRGLPYTF
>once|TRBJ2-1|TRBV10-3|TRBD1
TGTGCCAGCCTACCGTCCGACAGGGGGGACAATGAGCAGTTCTTC
CASLPSDRGDNEQFF
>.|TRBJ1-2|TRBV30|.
TGTGCCTGGAGTAAAGGGGCGAACTATGGCTACACCTTC
CAWSKGANYGYTF
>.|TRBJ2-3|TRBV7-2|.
TGTGCCAGCAGCTTACGATTCGGCGGCGACGATACGCAGTATTTT
CASSLRFGGDDTQYF